These 14 T cell receptor beta chains originate from one sample sequenced in a study of identical twins. TCRdb called the 5' RACE reads again in MiXCR, with one record for every CDR3 protein. Here the sample spans nearly 900,000 distinct CDR3 sequences, about 12% being singletons. This sample also belongs to another study, concerning yellow fever vaccine responses in identical twins.

The sequencing sample was made of PBMCs. Every receptor here comes from a woman aged 18-35 years in good health.

The chain uses TRBV7-9 and TRBJ2-2; a possible D gene is TRBD1 (6 bases). Germline loops: CDR1 SEHNR, CDR2 FQNEAQ (reference sequence). Between the trimmed V and J ends, which lost 4 bases and 2 bases, there was a span of 14 bases. The CDR3 totals 16 residues. In DNA form, the CDR3 reads TGTGCCAGCAGCTCAGGGGCGAACAGAAACACCGGGGAGCTGTTTTTT. Protein sequence: CASSSGANRNTGELFF.

There are a few counts of this clonotype. The chain links TRBV3-1 to TRBJ2-3, with 11 bases identical to TRBD2. Germline V gives CDR1 LGHDT, CDR2 YNNKEL (reference sequence). The CDR3 is 14 residues long. V lost 6 bases and J lost 4; bases outside the gene matches: 3. The CDR3 DNA sequence: TGTGCCAGCAGGGCTAGCGGGAGGTCAGATACGCAGTATTTT. As protein: CASRASGRSDTQYF.

Only a few counts were recorded for this clonotype. This sequence joins TRBV2 and TRBJ2-7; D gene uncertain. CDR3 length equals 14 residues. CDR1 SNHLY and CDR2 FYNNEI come from the germline V gene. V was pared by 10 bases and J by 2 bases, with 18 bases between. CDR3 nucleotides: TGTGCCACCGCAACAATGGTCAGACCCTACGAGCAGTACGTC. It is translated as CATATMVRPYEQYV.

V gene TRBV10-3 combines with J gene TRBJ2-2; possibly TRBD2 for D (6 bases). Germline V gene lookup returns CDR1 ENHRY and CDR2 SYGVKD. CDR3 length: 16 residues. V was trimmed by 7 bases and J by 3 bases, leaving 18 bases between them. CDR3 bases: TGTGCCATCAATAAAACCCCAGCGGGTGACACCGGGGAGCTGTTTTTT. This codes for CAINKTPAGDTGELFF.

A few counts support this clonotype. V usage is TRBV25-1 and J usage is TRBJ2-2; 8 bases are shared with TRBD1. This CDR3 has 19 amino acids. V lost 1 base and J lost 3; bases outside the gene matches: 13. Germline CDR1 and CDR2: MGHDK and SYGVNS. This chain's CDR3 is CASSESSVRGPMHTGELFF. The CDR3, as DNA: TGTGCCAGCAGTGAATCCTCGGTCAGGGGGCCTATGCACACCGGGGAGCTGTTTTTT.

This chain links TRBV6-5 with TRBJ2-7; no reliable D call. V lost 3 bases and J lost 5, with 14 bases in between. CDR3 length: 14 residues. Looked up from germline, CDR1 is MNHEY and CDR2 is SVGAGI. For the CDR3, the DNA is TGTGCCAGCAGTTATACGCGGCCAGTCCACGAGCAGTACTTC. Translation gives CASSYTRPVHEQYF.

This clonotype came up a few times. The rearrangement joins TRBV24-1 to TRBJ1-6; TRBD1 is a possible D gene (5 bases). Germline assignment: CDR1 KGHDR and CDR2 SFDVKD. The length of the CDR3 is 13 residues. Trimming cost V 6 bases and J 8 bases, with 10 bases left between them. In DNA, the CDR3 is TGTGCCACCAGTCGGGGGGACTATTCACCCCTCCACTTT. Protein sequence: CATSRGDYSPLHF.

Written as DNA, the CDR3 is TGTGCCAGCAGTTACTCCTCGGTTGCTAACTATGGCTACACCTTC. This encodes CASSYSSVANYGYTF. The chain employs TRBV6-5 and TRBJ1-2; D not certain. V lost 0 bases and J lost 0, with 8 bases in between. CDR1 MNHEY and CDR2 SVGAGI come from the germline V gene. The CDR3 has 15 amino acids.

This clonotype has only a few counts. The V gene is TRBV10-3, the J gene TRBJ2-5, with 8 nucleotides matching TRBD2. CDR1 and CDR2 from the germline V gene are ENHRY and SYGVKD. V shed 5 bases, J shed 2 bases, and the junction held 7 bases outside the gene matches. The CDR3 totals 15 residues. CDR3 coding DNA: TGTGCCATCAGTTTCGGACTAGCCCAACAAGAGACCCAGTACTTC. Translated, it gives CAISFGLAQQETQYF.

This clonotype was found a few times. The chain recombines TRBV9 with TRBJ2-5; 7 bases are a match to TRBD1. The CDR3 spans 17 residues. The ends lost 4 bases at V and 0 bases at J; junction bases unmatched: 12. Germline V lookup: CDR1 SGDLS, CDR2 YYNGEE. CDR3 nucleotides: TGTGCCAGCAGCCCAAGGGACAGCCATATGTACCAAGAGACCCAGTACTTC. Amino acids: CASSPRDSHMYQETQYF.

There are a few counts of this clonotype. CDR3 sequence: CSARPGTSGSRYEQYF. CDR3 nucleotide sequence: TGCAGTGCTAGACCCGGGACTAGCGGGAGTCGATACGAGCAGTACTTC. V usage is TRBV20-1 and J usage is TRBJ2-7, with 14 bases that match TRBD2. CDR1 is DFQATT and CDR2 is SNEGSKA in the germline V gene (reference sequence). This CDR3 spans 16 amino acids. V lost 2 bases and J lost 4; bases outside the gene matches: 7.

The chain combines TRBV27 with TRBJ2-7, with TRBD1 identical over 7 bases. The germline V gene has CDR1 MNHEY and CDR2 SMNVEV (reference sequence). J gave up 2 bases and V 5 bases, and 6 bases lay outside the gene matches. The CDR3 totals 14 residues. CDR3 DNA sequence: TGTGCCAGCAGTCCTTGGGACAGACCCTACGAGCAGTACTTC. It encodes CASSPWDRPYEQYF.

The gene calls are TRBV7-9 and TRBJ2-5, with D possibly called TRBD1 or TRBD2 (5 bases each). The CDR3 covers 16 residues. V was shortened by 5 bases and J by 5 bases, with 21 bases between the two germline ends. Per germline, CDR1 SEHNR and CDR2 FQNEAQ (reference sequence). The CDR3 protein is CASSHNRGSGLETQYF. DNA for the CDR3: TGTGCCAGCAGCCACAATAGGGGATCGGGATTGGAGACCCAGTACTTC.

This rearrangement joins TRBV6-5 to TRBJ2-3; the match to TRBD2 covers 11 bases. The trim removed 4 bases at V and 5 bases at J, leaving 5 bases unmatched. Germline V gene lookup returns CDR1 MNHEY and CDR2 SVGAGI. The CDR3 consists of 15 residues. Written as DNA, the CDR3 is TGTGCCAGCAGTTTACTAGCGGGAGAGAGAGATACGCAGTATTTT. Translated, it gives CASSLLAGERDTQYF.